The entry below describes one T cell receptor (beta chain). An end of the junction does not agree with germline; a read error may underlie this. This sample was taken from a study of blood T cell repertoires in COVID-19. Germline V gives CDR1 MNHEY, CDR2 SVGEGT. The CDR3 has 14 residues. Some clones are missing from TCRdb's copy, which holds only in-frame ones; the method was immunoSEQ multiplex PCR. The sample carries about 220,000 clones, roughly 86% recorded once. The chain uses TRBV6-2 or TRBV6-3 and TRBJ2-7, with TRBD2 identical over 8 bases. The sequenced material came from peripheral blood. The TCR originated in a woman in her 30s who had recovered from COVID-19. This chain's CDR3 is CATSLFAGGGEQYF. The CDR3 coding sequence is TGTGCCACCAGTTTATTCGCGGGGGGTGGCGAGCAGTACTTC.